Presented here are 18 T cell receptor beta chains from one specimen sequenced in a study of T-cell reconstitution after alpha-beta-depleted transplantation in children. Unique molecular identifiers featured in how the TCRbeta library was prepared. TCRdb reprocessed the PCR reads via MiXCR and lists one record per CDR3 protein. The sample lists about 70,000 distinct CDR3 sequences; 9.5% to 13% were seen once. The sequencing used PBMCs, collected before TCRalphabeta/CD19-depleted stem cell transplant. The receptor source for this set is a boy between 10 and 17 years old with acute myeloid leukemia, due to receive a stem cell transplant.

In its sample, this clonotype was seen a few times. This chain joins TRBV18 and TRBJ2-7; D might be TRBD1 (6 bases). Trimming stripped 3 bases from V and 5 bases from J, with 11 bases between. CDR3 size: 13 residues. CDR1 KGHSH and CDR2 LQKENI come from the germline V gene. The DNA for the CDR3 is TGTGCCAGCTCACCCACAGGGATCAACGAGCAGTACTTC. Residues: CASSPTGINEQYF.

The sample holds many counts of this clonotype. V is TRBV30 and J is TRBJ1-1, with D unresolved. Trimming removed 0 bases from V and 8 bases from J, with 7 bases in between. CDR3 size: 11 residues. In germline, CDR1 is GTSNPN, CDR2 SVGIG (reference sequence). The CDR3 region has the DNA TGTGCCTGGAGTGTGCTTTCGGAAGCTTTCTTT. Its protein product is CAWSVLSEAFF.

This clonotype was recorded at least ten times. The chain links TRBV7-6 to TRBJ2-3; D not certain. V was pared by 1 base and J by 6 bases, with 5 bases between. The CDR3 is 12 residues long. Germline CDR1 reads SGHVS; CDR2 reads FNYEAQ. The CDR3 loop reads CASSLDTDTQYF. The CDR3 DNA is TGTGCCAGCAGCTTAGACACGGATACGCAGTATTTT.

This clonotype was counted at least ten times. The chain has TRBV27 and TRBJ2-2; a weak D match, TRBD2 (7 bases). The CDR3 is 17 residues long. CDR1 and CDR2 from the germline V gene are MNHEY and SMNVEV (reference sequence). Trimming shortened V by 5 bases and J by 6 bases, and 22 bases separated the two germline ends. The CDR3 region is CASSPSVLGGRSGELFF. For the CDR3, the DNA is TGTGCCAGCAGTCCCTCTGTACTGGGGGGGCGTTCCGGGGAGCTGTTTTTT.

This sequence joins TRBV20-1 and TRBJ2-2, with D unclear. There are 14 residues in the CDR3. V was pared by 8 bases and J by 2 bases, with 15 bases between. Per the germline V gene, CDR1 is DFQATT and CDR2 is SNEGSKA (reference sequence). CDR3 DNA sequence: TGCAGTATTGTAGGGTCAACTAACACCGGGGAGCTGTTTTTT. This translates into CSIVGSTNTGELFF.

In its sample, this clonotype was seen many times. The chain uses TRBV27 and TRBJ2-1, with 9 bases matching TRBD1. Per germline, CDR1 MNHEY and CDR2 SMNVEV (reference sequence). The trim removed 8 bases at V and 3 bases at J, leaving 8 bases unmatched. The CDR3 runs 15 residues. CDR3 amino acids: CASRNRDRDYNEQFF. The CDR3 region has the DNA TGTGCCAGCCGAAACCGGGACAGGGACTACAATGAGCAGTTCTTC.

The V and J genes are TRBV6-6 and TRBJ1-5; D remains ambiguous. The CDR3 consists of 13 residues. Trimming cost V 2 bases and J 4 bases, with 6 bases left between them. The V gene's germline CDR1 is MNHNY and CDR2 SVGAGI (reference sequence). The CDR3 spells CASSYTGNQPQHF. Here the CDR3 DNA reads TGTGCCAGCAGTTACACGGGGAATCAGCCCCAGCATTTT.

This clonotype appeared many times. This chain links TRBV7-9 with TRBJ1-1; a possible D gene is TRBD1 (6 bases). V lost 0 bases to trimming and J lost 5 bases, with 10 bases between them. The CDR3 has 14 residues. Germline CDR1 reads SEHNR; CDR2 reads FQNEAQ (reference sequence). CDR3 DNA sequence: TGTGCCAGCAGCTTAGCGCCAGGGGAAACTGAAGCTTTCTTT. Amino acid sequence: CASSLAPGETEAFF. The whole variable domain, filled in from reference TRBV7-9 and TRBJ1-1, reads DTGVSQNPRHKITKRGQNVTFRCDPISEHNRLYWYRQTLGQGPEFLTYFQNEAQLEKSRLLSDRFSAERPKGSFSTLEIQRTEQGDSAMYLCASSLAPGETEAFFGQGTRLTVV.

In this sample, this clonotype turned up many times. J is TRBJ2-3 and V is TRBV7-2; 9 bases match TRBD2. The CDR3 sequence is 17 residues long. Trimming at V came to 4 bases and at J to 2 bases, leaving 10 bases not matched to a gene. The germline gives CDR1 SGHTA, CDR2 FQGNSA. CDR3 region: CASSSRGGGGATDTQYF. In DNA, the CDR3 is TGTGCCAGCAGCTCCCGTGGTGGCGGGGGGGCCACAGATACGCAGTATTTT.

The table lists this clonotype with many counts. J is TRBJ2-5 and V is TRBV20-1; a weak D match, TRBD1 (6 bases). This CDR3 spans 14 amino acids. The V end lost 0 bases, the J end lost 0 bases, and 8 bases lay between the germline ends. The germline V gene has CDR1 DFQATT and CDR2 SNEGSKA (reference sequence). In DNA, the CDR3 is TGCAGTGCTAGAGAAACAGGGTACCAAGAGACCCAGTACTTC. Encoded protein: CSARETGYQETQYF.

In its sample, this clonotype was seen many times. The chain combines TRBV5-1 with TRBJ2-7; TRBD1 matches 8 bases. J lost 7 bases, V lost 2 bases, and 11 bases had no gene match. Germline V CDR1 and CDR2: SGHRS, YFSETQ. The CDR3 runs to 15 residues. CDR3 protein: CASSLDRGRGLEQYF. CDR3 DNA: TGCGCCAGCAGCTTAGACAGGGGTAGAGGTTTGGAGCAGTACTTC.

This clonotype was seen repeatedly, ten times or more. CDR3 DNA: TGCAGTGCGCGCGCTGGGGTCTATAGCAATCAGCCCCAGCATTTT. This translates into CSARAGVYSNQPQHF. This chain uses TRBV20-1 with TRBJ1-5; D remains ambiguous. The CDR3 runs 15 residues. The V gene's germline CDR1 is DFQATT and CDR2 SNEGSKA (reference sequence). Deletions cut 6 bases from V and 0 bases from J, with 15 bases between.

This clonotype was counted at least ten times. The chain recombines TRBV21-1 with TRBJ2-7; TRBD1 was called by the table and not checked on the DNA. TRBV21-1 constitutes a pseudogene. CDR3 size: 15 residues. CDR3 region: CASSTSRDRDDEQYF. CDR3 nucleotide sequence: TGTGCCAGCAGCACGTCAAGGGACAGGGATGATGAGCAGTACTTC.

This chain joins TRBV30 and TRBJ2-7; D is possibly TRBD1 (5 bases). The V gene's germline CDR1 is GTSNPN and CDR2 SVGIG (reference sequence). Trimming pared 1 base from V and 6 bases from J, leaving 10 bases between. This CDR3 is built from 12 residues. The CDR3 DNA is TGTGCCTGGAGTGAGTTAGGGGCCGAGCAGTACTTC. It specifies CAWSELGAEQYF.

This clonotype has more than one count but fewer than ten. The chain is built from TRBV27 and TRBJ2-7, with D tentatively TRBD1 (5 bases). Trimming took 5 bases from V and 6 from J, leaving 11 bases between them. Germline V gene lookup returns CDR1 MNHEY and CDR2 SMNVEV (reference sequence). The CDR3 sequence is 12 residues long. The CDR3 region has the DNA TGTGCCAGCAGTCTCCCAGGGCGCGAGCAGTACTTC. It specifies CASSLPGREQYF.

The rearrangement joins TRBV3-1 to TRBJ2-5, with 7 bases fitting TRBD2. The germline gives CDR1 LGHDT, CDR2 YNNKEL (reference sequence). After removal of 1 base from V and 4 bases from J, the junction contained 3 bases not matched to a gene. This CDR3 has 14 residues. This CDR3 is CASSQVTGGETQYF. The CDR3, as DNA: TGTGCCAGCAGCCAAGTGACGGGGGGAGAGACCCAGTACTTC.

This clonotype was found a few times. V is TRBV18 and J is TRBJ2-1, with TRBD2 matching over 9 bases. The CDR3 has 17 amino acids. V lost 6 bases to trimming and J lost 0 bases; unmatched junction nucleotides: 9. CDR1 is KGHSH, CDR2 LQKENI, per germline. The CDR3 loop reads CASSPLAGSPSYNEQFF. As DNA, the CDR3 is TGTGCCAGCTCGCCGCTAGCGGGGAGCCCCTCCTACAATGAGCAGTTCTTC.

In its sample, this clonotype was seen many times. The chain carries TRBV7-2 and TRBJ2-1, with D perhaps TRBD1 (5 bases). Germline values: CDR1 SGHTA, CDR2 FQGNSA. Trimming removed 0 bases at V and 2 bases at J, with 11 bases between. This CDR3 has 16 residues. CDR3 sequence reads: CASSLAGLSTYNEQFF. CDR3 bases: TGTGCCAGCAGCTTAGCGGGGCTTAGTACCTACAATGAGCAGTTCTTC.